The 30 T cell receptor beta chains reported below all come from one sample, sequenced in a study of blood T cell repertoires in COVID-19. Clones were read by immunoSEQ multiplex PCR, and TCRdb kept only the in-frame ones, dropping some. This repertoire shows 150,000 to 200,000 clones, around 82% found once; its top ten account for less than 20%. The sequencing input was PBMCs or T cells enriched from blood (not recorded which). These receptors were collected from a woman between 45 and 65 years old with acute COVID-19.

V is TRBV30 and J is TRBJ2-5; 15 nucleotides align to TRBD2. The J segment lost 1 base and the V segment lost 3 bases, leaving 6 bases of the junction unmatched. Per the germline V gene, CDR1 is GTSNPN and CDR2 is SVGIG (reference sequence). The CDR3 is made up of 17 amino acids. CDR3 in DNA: TGTGCCTGGAGCAGAGGACTAGCGGGGGGGCTCCAAGAGACCCAGTACTTC. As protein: CAWSRGLAGGLQETQYF. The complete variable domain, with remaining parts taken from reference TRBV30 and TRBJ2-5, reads SQTIHQWPATLVQPVGSPLSLECTVEGTSNPNLYWYRQAAGRGLQLLFYSVGIGQISSEVPQNLSASRPQDRQFILSSKKLLLSDSGFYLCAWSRGLAGGLQETQYFGPGTRLLVL.

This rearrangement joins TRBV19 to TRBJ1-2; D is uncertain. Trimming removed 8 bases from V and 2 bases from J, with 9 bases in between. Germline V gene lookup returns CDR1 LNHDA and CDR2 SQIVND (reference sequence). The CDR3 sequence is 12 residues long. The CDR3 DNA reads TGTGCCAGTTCTCCGGGAAACTATGGCTACACCTTC. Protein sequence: CASSPGNYGYTF.

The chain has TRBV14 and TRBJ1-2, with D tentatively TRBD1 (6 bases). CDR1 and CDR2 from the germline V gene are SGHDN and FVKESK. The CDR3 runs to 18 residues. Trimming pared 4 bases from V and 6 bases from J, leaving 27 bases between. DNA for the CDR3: TGTGCCAGCAGCCGGACTAGAGGGGGGGCGCTTGGTGGTGATGGCTACACCTTC. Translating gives CASSRTRGGALGGDGYTF.

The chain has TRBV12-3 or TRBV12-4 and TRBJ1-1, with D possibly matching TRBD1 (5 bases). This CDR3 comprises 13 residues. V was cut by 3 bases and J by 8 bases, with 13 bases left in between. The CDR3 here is CASSFPGGGEAFF. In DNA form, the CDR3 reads TGTGCCAGCAGTTTCCCGGGGGGGGGAGAAGCTTTCTTT.

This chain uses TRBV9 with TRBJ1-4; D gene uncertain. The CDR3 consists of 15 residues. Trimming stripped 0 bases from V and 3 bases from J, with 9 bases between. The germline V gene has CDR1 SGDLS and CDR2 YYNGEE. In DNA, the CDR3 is TGTGCCAGCAGCGTAGGGGGAGCCTCTAATGAAAAACTGTTTTTT. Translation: CASSVGGASNEKLFF.

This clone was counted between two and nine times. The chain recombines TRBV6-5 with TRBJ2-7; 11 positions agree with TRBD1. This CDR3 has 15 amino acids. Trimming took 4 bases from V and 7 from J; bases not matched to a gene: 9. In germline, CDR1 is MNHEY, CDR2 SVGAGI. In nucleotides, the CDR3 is TGTGCCAGCAGTTCCCCGAGGACAGGGGGCGGGGAGCAGTACGTC. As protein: CASSSPRTGGGEQYV.

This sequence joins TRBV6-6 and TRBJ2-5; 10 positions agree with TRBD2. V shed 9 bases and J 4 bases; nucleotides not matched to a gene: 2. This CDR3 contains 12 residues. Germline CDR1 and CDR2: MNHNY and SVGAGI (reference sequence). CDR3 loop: CASRTSGETQYF. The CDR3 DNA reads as TGTGCCAGTAGGACTAGCGGAGAGACCCAGTACTTC.

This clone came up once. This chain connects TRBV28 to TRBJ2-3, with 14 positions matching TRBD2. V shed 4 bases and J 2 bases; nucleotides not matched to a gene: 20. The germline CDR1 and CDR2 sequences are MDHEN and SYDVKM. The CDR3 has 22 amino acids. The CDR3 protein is CASSYAPYPGLAGGDPTDTQYF. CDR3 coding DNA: TGTGCCAGCAGTTATGCCCCCTACCCTGGACTAGCGGGGGGCGATCCCACAGATACGCAGTATTTT.

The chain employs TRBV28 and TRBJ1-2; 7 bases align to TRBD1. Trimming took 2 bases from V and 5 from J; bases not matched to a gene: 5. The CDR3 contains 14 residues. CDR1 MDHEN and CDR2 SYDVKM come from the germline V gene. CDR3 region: CASSLQGGLYGYTF. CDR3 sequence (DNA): TGTGCCAGCAGTTTACAAGGGGGCTTGTATGGCTACACCTTC.

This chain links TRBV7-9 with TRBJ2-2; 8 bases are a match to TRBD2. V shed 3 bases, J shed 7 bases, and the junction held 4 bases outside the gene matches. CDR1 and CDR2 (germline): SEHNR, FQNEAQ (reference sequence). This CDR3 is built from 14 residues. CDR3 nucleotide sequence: TGTGCCAGCAGCTTCGGGGGGGCCGTCGGGGAGCTGTTTTTT. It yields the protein CASSFGGAVGELFF. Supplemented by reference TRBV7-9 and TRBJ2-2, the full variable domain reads DTGVSQNPRHKITKRGQNVTFRCDPISEHNRLYWYRQTLGQGPEFLTYFQNEAQLEKSRLLSDRFSAERPKGSFSTLEIQRTEQGDSAMYLCASSFGGAVGELFFGEGSRLTVL.

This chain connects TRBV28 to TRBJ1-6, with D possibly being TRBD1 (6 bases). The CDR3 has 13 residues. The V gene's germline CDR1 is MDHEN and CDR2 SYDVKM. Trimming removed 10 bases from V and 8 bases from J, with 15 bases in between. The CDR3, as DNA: TGTGCCACCCTTCGGGACAACTATTCACCCCTCCACTTT. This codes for CATLRDNYSPLHF. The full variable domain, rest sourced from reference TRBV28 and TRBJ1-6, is DVKVTQSSRYLVKRTGEKVFLECVQDMDHENMFWYRQDPGLGLRLIYFSYDVKMKEKGDIPEGYSVSREKKERFSLILESASTNQTSMYLCATLRDNYSPLHFGNGTRLTVT.

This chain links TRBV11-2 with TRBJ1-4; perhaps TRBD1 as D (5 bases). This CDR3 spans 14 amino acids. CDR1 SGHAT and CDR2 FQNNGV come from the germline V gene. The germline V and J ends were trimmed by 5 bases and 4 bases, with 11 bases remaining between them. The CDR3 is CASSQGAFNEKLFF. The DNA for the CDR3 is TGTGCCAGCAGCCAAGGGGCTTTTAATGAAAAACTGTTTTTT.

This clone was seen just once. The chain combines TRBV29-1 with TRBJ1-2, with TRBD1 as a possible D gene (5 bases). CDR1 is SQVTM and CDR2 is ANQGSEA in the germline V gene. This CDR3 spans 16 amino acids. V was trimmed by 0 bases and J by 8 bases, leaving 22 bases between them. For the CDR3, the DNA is TGCAGCGTTGAAGAAGGATCGGACACCTTTAAGGAGGGCTACACCTTC. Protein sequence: CSVEEGSDTFKEGYTF.

CDR3 nucleotide sequence: TGTGCCAGCTCCTCAGGGATTAGGAACACTGAAGCTTTCTTT. Translation: CASSSGIRNTEAFF. This sequence joins TRBV2 and TRBJ1-1, with a possible D match to TRBD1 (5 bases). Trimming pared 8 bases from V and 1 base from J, leaving 14 bases between. The CDR3 length is 14 residues. Germline V CDR1 and CDR2: SNHLY, FYNNEI.

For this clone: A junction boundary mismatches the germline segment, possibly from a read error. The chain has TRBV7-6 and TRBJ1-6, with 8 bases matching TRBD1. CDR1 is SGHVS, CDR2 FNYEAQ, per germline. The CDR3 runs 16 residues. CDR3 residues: CASSLRQGATNSPFHF. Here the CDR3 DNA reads TGTGCCAGCAGCTTAAGGCAGGGGGCCACCAATTCACCCTTCCACTTT.

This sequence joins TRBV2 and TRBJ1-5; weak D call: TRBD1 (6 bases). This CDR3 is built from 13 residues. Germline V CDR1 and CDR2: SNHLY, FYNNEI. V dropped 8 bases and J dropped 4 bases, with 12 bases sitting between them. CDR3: CASRRDTNQPQHF. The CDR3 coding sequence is TGTGCCAGCCGTCGGGACACAAATCAGCCCCAGCATTTT.

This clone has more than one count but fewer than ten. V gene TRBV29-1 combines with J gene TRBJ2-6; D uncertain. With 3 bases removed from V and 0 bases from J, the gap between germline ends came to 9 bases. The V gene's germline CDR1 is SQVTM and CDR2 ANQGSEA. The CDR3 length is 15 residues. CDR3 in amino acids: CSVELPNSGANVLTF. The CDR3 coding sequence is TGCAGCGTTGAGCTACCGAACTCTGGGGCCAACGTCCTGACTTTC.

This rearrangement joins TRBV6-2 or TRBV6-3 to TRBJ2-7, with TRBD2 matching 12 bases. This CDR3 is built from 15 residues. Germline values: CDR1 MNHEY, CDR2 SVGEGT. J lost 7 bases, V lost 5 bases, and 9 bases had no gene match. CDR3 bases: TGTGCCAGCAGTCGTCGGACTAGCGGGGTGGGTGAGCAGTACGTC. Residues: CASSRRTSGVGEQYV.

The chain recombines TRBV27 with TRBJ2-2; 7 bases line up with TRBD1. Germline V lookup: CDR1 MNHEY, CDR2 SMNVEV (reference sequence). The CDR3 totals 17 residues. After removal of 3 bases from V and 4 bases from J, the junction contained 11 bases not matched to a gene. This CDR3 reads CASSLTGPRLGTGELFF. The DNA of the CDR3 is TGTGCCAGCAGTTTGACAGGGCCGCGGTTGGGCACCGGGGAGCTGTTTTTT.

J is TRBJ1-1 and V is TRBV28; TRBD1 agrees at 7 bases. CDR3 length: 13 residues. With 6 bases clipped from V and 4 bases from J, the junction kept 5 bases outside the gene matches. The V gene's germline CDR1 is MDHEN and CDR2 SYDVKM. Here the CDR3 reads CASRSGQPTEAFF. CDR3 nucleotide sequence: TGTGCCAGCAGATCGGGACAGCCCACTGAAGCTTTCTTT.

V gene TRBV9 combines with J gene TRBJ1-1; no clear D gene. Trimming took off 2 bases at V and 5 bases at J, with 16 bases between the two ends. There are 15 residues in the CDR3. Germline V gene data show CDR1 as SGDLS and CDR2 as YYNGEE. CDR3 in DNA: TGTGCCAGCAGCGTCGGGATGGCAGGATCAACTGAAGCTTTCTTT. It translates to CASSVGMAGSTEAFF.

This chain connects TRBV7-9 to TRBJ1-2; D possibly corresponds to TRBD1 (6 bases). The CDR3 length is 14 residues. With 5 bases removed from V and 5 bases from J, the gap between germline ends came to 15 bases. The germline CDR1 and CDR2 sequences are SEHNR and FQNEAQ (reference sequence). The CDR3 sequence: CASSIQGLGYGYTF. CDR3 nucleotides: TGTGCCAGCAGCATACAGGGATTGGGGTATGGCTACACCTTC. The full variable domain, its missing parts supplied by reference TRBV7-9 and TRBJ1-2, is DTGVSQNPRHKITKRGQNVTFRCDPISEHNRLYWYRQTLGQGPEFLTYFQNEAQLEKSRLLSDRFSAERPKGSFSTLEIQRTEQGDSAMYLCASSIQGLGYGYTFGSGTRLTVV.

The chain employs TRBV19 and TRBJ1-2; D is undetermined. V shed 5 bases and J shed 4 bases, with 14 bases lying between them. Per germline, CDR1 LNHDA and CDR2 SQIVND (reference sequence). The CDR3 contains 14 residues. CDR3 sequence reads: CASSDPGRSYGYTF. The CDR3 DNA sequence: TGTGCCAGTAGTGACCCCGGAAGGAGCTATGGCTACACCTTC.

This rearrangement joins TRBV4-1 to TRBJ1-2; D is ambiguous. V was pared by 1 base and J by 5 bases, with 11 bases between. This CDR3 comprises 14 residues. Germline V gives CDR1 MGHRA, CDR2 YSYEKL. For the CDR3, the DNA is TGCGCCAGCAGCCAAGGAACCCAGATATATGGCTACACCTTC. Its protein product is CASSQGTQIYGYTF.

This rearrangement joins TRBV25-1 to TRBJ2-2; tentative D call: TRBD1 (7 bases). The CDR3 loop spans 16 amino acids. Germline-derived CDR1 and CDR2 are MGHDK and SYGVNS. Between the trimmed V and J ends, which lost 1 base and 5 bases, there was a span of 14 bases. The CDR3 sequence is CASSEWGAGGTGELFF. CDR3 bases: TGTGCCAGCAGTGAATGGGGGGCAGGGGGAACCGGGGAGCTGTTTTTT.

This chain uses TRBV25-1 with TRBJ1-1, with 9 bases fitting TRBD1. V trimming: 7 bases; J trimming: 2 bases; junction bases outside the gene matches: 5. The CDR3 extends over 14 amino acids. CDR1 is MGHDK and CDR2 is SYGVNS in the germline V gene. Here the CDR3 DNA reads TGTGCCAGCATGGAACAGGGGGCCAACACTGAAGCTTTCTTT. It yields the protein CASMEQGANTEAFF. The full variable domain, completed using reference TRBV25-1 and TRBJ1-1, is EADIYQTPRYLVIGTGKKITLECSQTMGHDKMYWYQQDPGMELHLIHYSYGVNSTEKGDLSSESTVSRIRTEHFPLTLESARPSHTSQYLCASMEQGANTEAFFGQGTRLTVV.

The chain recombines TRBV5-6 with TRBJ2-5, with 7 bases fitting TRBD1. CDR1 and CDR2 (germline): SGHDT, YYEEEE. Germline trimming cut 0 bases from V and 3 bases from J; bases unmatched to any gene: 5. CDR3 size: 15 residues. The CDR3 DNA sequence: TGTGCCAGCAGCTTGGCAAGGACAGGCAAAGAGACCCAGTACTTC. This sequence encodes CASSLARTGKETQYF.

The CDR3 sequence is CASSEGSEGARSDTQYF. CDR3 bases: TGTGCCAGCAGTGAAGGTTCGGAGGGGGCGCGTTCAGATACGCAGTATTTT. The rearrangement uses TRBV6-1 and TRBJ2-3; D is possibly TRBD1 (7 bases). Germline V CDR1 and CDR2: MNHNS, SASEGT. V lost 1 base and J 4 bases, leaving 18 bases between the germline ends. This CDR3 spans 17 amino acids.

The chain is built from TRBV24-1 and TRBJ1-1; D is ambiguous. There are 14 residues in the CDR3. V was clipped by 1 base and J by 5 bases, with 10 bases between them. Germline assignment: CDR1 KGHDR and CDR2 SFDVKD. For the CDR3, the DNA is TGTGCCACCAGTGATTTCCTCCCGGGAACTGAAGCTTTCTTT. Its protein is CATSDFLPGTEAFF.

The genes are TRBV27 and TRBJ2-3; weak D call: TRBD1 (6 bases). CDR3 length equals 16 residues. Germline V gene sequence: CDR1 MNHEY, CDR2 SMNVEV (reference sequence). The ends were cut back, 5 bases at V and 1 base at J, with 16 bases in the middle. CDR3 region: CASSPLGAGGTDTQYF. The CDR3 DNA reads TGTGCCAGCAGTCCTTTGGGGGCAGGGGGCACAGATACGCAGTATTTT.